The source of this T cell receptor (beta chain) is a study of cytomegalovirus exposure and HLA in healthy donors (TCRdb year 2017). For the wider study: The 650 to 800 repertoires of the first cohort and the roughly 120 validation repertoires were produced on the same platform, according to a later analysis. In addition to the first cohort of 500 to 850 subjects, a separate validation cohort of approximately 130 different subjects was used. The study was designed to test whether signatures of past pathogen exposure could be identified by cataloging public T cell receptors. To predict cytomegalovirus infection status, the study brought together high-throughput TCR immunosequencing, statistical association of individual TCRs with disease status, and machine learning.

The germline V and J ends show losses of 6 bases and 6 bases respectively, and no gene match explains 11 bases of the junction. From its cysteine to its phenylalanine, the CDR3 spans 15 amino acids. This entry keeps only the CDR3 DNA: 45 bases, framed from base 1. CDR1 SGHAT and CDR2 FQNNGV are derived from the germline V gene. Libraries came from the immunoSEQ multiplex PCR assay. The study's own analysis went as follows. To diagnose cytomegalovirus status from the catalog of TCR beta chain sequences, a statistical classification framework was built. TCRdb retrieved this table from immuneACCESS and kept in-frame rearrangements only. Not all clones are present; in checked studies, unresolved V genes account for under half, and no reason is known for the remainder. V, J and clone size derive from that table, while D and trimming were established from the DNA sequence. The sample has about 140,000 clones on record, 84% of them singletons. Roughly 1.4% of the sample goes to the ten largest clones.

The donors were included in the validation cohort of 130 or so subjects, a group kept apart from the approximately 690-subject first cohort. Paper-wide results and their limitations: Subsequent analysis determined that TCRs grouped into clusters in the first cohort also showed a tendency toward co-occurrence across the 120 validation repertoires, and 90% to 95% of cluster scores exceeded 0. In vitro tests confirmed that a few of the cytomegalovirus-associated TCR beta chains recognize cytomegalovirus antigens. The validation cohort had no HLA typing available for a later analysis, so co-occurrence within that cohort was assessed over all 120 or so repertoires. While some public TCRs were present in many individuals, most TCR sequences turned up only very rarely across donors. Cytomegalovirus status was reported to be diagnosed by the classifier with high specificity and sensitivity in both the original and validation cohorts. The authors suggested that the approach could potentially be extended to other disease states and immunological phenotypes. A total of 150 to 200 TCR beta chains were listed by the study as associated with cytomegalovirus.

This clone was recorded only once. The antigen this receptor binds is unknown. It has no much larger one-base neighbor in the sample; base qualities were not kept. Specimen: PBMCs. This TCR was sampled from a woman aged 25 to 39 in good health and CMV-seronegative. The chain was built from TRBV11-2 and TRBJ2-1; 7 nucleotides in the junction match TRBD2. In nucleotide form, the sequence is TGTGCCAGCAGTACGGGGGGAGGCCAGGGCAATGAGCAGTTCTTC. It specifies CASSTGGGQGNEQFF.